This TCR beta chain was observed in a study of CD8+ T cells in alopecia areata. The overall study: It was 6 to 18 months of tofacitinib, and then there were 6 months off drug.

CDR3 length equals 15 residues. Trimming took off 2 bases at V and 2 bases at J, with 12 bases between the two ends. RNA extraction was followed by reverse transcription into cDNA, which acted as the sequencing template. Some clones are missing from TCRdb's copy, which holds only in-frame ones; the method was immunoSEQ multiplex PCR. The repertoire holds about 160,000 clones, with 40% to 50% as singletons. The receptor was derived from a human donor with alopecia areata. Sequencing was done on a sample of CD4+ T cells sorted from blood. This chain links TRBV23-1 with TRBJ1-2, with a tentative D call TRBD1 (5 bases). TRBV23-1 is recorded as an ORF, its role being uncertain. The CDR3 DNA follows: TGCGCCAGCAGTCAAGGGGACCAAAAGAACTATGGCTACACCTTC. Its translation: CASSQGDQKNYGYTF.